Listed below are T cell receptor beta chains from one sample, sequenced in a study of chemoradiotherapy in HPV16-positive cancers. Sequenced by immunoSEQ multiplex PCR; TCRdb stores in-frame clones only, minus some. The sample lists roughly 70,000 clones, about 88% seen once, with 4% to 4.5% in the top ten. The sample was blood, taken from a patient who underwent chemoradiotherapy. These receptor sequences come from a human donor with HPV-associated anogenital cancer. CDR3s include the opening cysteine and the closing phenylalanine or tryptophan. The order of the fields is clone size, J gene, V gene, D gene, CDR3 DNA, CDR3 protein. The D gene is left open where the match is weak. The listing skips clone size in some rows; elsewhere it reads once, few, many or a size class.

- | TRBJ1-1 | TRBV9 | TRBD1 | TGTGCCAGCAGCGTTTCCGGGACAGGGGGCACTGAAGCTTTCTTT | CASSVSGTGGTEAFF
- | TRBJ2-4 | TRBV28 | TRBD2 | TGTGCCAGCAGTATAGCGGGAGGCCAAATAGCCAAAAACATTCAGTACTTC | CASSIAGGQIAKNIQYF
- | TRBJ1-5 | TRBV27 | - | TGTGCCAGCAGTTTATCCTGGGGAGTCAATCAGCCCCAGCATTTT | CASSLSWGVNQPQHF
- | TRBJ2-2 | TRBV29-1 | TRBD1 | TGCAGCGCCCATCGCGGGACAGGGATCGGGGAGCTGTTTTTT | CSAHRGTGIGELFF
once | TRBJ1-1 | TRBV2 | TRBD1 | TGTGCCAGCAGGGGGGTACAGGGGACCACTGAAGCTTTCTTT | CASRGVQGTTEAFF
- | TRBJ1-1 | TRBV6-1 | - | TGTGCCAGCAGTGAATGGACCGGCGGGAACACTGAAGCTTTCTTT | CASSEWTGGNTEAFF
- | TRBJ2-7 | TRBV19 | TRBD1 | TGTGCCAGTAGTATAGGGATGGGACAGTACTCCTACGAGCAGTACTTC | CASSIGMGQYSYEQYF
once | TRBJ1-5 | TRBV19 | - | TGTGCCAGTAGTATAGGGCGGCAGCCCCAGCATTTT | CASSIGRQPQHF
- | TRBJ1-2 | TRBV27 | - | TGTGCCAGCAGACCCGGGACATCCTATGGCTACACCTTC | CASRPGTSYGYTF
- | TRBJ2-1 | TRBV2 | TRBD2 | TGTGCCAGCAGTGAACCACTAGCGGGGACCCCTAACAATGAGCAGTTCTTC | CASSEPLAGTPNNEQFF
- | TRBJ2-3 | TRBV29-1 | - | TGCAGCGTCACTCTAGCGCTCACAGATACGCAGTATTTT | CSVTLALTDTQYF
- | TRBJ1-6 | TRBV6-5 | - | TGTGCCAGCAGCCCGGGACAAAGTGATTCACCCCTCCACTTT | CASSPGQSDSPLHF
- | TRBJ1-1 | TRBV19 | - | TGTGCCAGTATTACTTTGGTAGAAGCTTTCTTT | CASITLVEAFF
- | TRBJ1-4 | TRBV5-1 | TRBD1 | TGCGCCAGCAGCCCTATGACAGGGGGCGATGAAAAACTGTTTTTT | CASSPMTGGDEKLFF
- | TRBJ1-6 | TRBV7-6 | TRBD1 | TGTGCCAGCAGCTTGTCACAGGGGGCCCTAAATTCACCCCTCCACTTT | CASSLSQGALNSPLHF
- | TRBJ1-5 | TRBV4-1 | TRBD1 | TGCGCCAGCAGCCGGAAACAGGGGGATAGCAATCAGCCCCAGCATTTT | CASSRKQGDSNQPQHF
- | TRBJ2-5 | TRBV7-6 | - | TGTGCCAGCAGCTTAGCGGGGGGCCTCCAAGAGACCCAGTACTTC | CASSLAGGLQETQYF